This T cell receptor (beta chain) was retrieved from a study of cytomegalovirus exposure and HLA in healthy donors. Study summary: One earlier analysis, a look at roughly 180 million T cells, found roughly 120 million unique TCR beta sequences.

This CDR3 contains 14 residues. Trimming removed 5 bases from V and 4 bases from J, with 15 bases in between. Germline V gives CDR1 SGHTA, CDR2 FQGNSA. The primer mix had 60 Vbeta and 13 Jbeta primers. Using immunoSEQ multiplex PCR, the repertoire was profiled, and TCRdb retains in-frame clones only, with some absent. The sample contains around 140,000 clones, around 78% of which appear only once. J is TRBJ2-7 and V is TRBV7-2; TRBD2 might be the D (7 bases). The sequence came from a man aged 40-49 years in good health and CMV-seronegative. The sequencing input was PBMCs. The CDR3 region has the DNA TGTGCCAGCAGCAGTCGGGGGGCGAGATACGAGCAGTACTTC. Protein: CASSSRGARYEQYF.